The 13 T cell receptor beta chains listed next were all sequenced from one sample in a study of cytomegalovirus exposure and HLA in healthy donors. The PCR ran on 60 Vbeta and 13 Jbeta primers. Using immunoSEQ multiplex PCR, the repertoire was profiled, and TCRdb retains in-frame clones only, with some absent. The data hold about 120,000 clones, with about three fifths observed a single time. The sequenced sample consisted of PBMCs. The receptors here all came from a woman between 40 and 55 years old in good health and CMV-seropositive.

The genes are TRBV5-1 and TRBJ2-5; 9 bases line up with TRBD1. The J segment lost 4 bases and the V segment lost 3 bases, leaving 10 bases of the junction unmatched. CDR1 SGHRS and CDR2 YFSETQ come from the germline V gene. There are 16 residues in the CDR3. The CDR3 spells CASSSGGSTGGETQYF. The CDR3 DNA reads as TGCGCCAGCAGCTCCGGCGGGTCGACAGGGGGAGAGACCCAGTACTTC.

The chain is built from TRBV28 and TRBJ2-5; the D gene is possibly TRBD2 (5 bases). V dropped 2 bases and J dropped 2 bases, with 9 bases sitting between them. Germline CDR1 reads MDHEN; CDR2 reads SYDVKM. The CDR3 sequence is 14 residues long. The chain's CDR3 is CASSLMLAQETQYF. CDR3 sequence (DNA): TGTGCCAGCAGTTTAATGCTAGCTCAAGAGACCCAGTACTTC. Together with reference TRBV28 and TRBJ2-5, the CDR3 gives the full variable domain: DVKVTQSSRYLVKRTGEKVFLECVQDMDHENMFWYRQDPGLGLRLIYFSYDVKMKEKGDIPEGYSVSREKKERFSLILESASTNQTSMYLCASSLMLAQETQYFGPGTRLLVL.

This clone was observed once. This rearrangement joins TRBV28 to TRBJ2-7; TRBD1 might be the D (5 bases). Trimming shortened V by 5 bases and J by 2 bases, and 10 bases separated the two germline ends. CDR3 length equals 13 residues. Germline V gene lookup returns CDR1 MDHEN and CDR2 SYDVKM. CDR3 sequence: CASSSTGTYEQYF. As DNA, the CDR3 is TGTGCCAGCAGTAGTACAGGAACCTACGAGCAGTACTTC.

This chain joins TRBV28 and TRBJ2-3, with TRBD2 as a possible D gene (6 bases). The CDR3 is made up of 18 amino acids. V dropped 4 bases and J dropped 2 bases, with 22 bases sitting between them. The V gene's germline CDR1 is MDHEN and CDR2 SYDVKM. CDR3 residues: CASSSLGVLAEPTDTQYF. The CDR3 bases are TGTGCCAGCAGTTCGCTGGGGGTCTTAGCGGAGCCCACAGATACGCAGTATTTT.

The table lists this clone with a few counts. The chain has TRBV14 and TRBJ2-7; no firm D call. V was shortened by 3 bases and J by 3 bases, with 6 bases between the two germline ends. This CDR3 is built from 12 residues. Germline CDR1 and CDR2: SGHDN and FVKESK. The CDR3 sequence: CASSHTVYEQYF. The CDR3 DNA follows: TGTGCCAGCAGCCATACGGTCTACGAGCAGTACTTC.

This clone has just one count. This chain uses TRBV6-6 with TRBJ2-5, with a possible D match to TRBD2 (6 bases). The end of the DNA aligns better with TRBJ2-7, so the J call may be wrong. CDR3 size: 15 residues. CDR1 is MNHNY and CDR2 is SVGAGI in the germline V gene (reference sequence). The CDR3 DNA sequence: TGTGCCAGCAGCCCCACCGGCGGGGCTTCCTACGAGCAGTACTTC. Translating it yields CASSPTGGASYEQYF.

CDR3 protein: CASSWDRAQPQHF. The DNA of the CDR3 is TGTGCCAGCAGCTGGGACAGGGCTCAGCCCCAGCATTTT. This chain links TRBV28 with TRBJ1-5; 9 bases match TRBD1. Germline CDR1 MDHEN, CDR2 SYDVKM. J gave up 6 bases and V 6 bases, and 3 bases lay outside the gene matches. This CDR3 contains 13 residues.

V usage is TRBV7-2 and J usage is TRBJ2-5, with D possibly TRBD2 on 5 matching bases. The CDR3 totals 11 residues. CDR1 is SGHTA, CDR2 FQGNSA, per germline. V lost 4 bases and J lost 5, with 5 bases in between. The CDR3 protein is CASSWEETQYF. In DNA form, the CDR3 reads TGTGCCAGCAGCTGGGAGGAGACCCAGTACTTC.

The V gene is TRBV18, the J gene TRBJ2-7; 7 bases fit TRBD1. The V and J ends lost 2 bases and 1 base, in that order; junction bases with no gene match: 2. CDR1 is KGHSH and CDR2 is LQKENI in the germline V gene. The CDR3 spans 14 residues. The CDR3 sequence: CASSPDRASYEQYF. The CDR3 nucleotides read TGTGCCAGCTCACCAGACAGGGCTTCCTACGAGCAGTACTTC.

The chain links TRBV11-2 to TRBJ2-7, with TRBD1 as a possible D gene (6 bases). The CDR3 runs to 12 residues. The germline CDR1 and CDR2 sequences are SGHAT and FQNNGV. The V and J ends lost 5 bases and 9 bases respectively, with 14 bases between them. CDR3 nucleotides: TGTGCCAGCAGCCGTAACAGGGCGGGGCAGTACTTC. Amino acid sequence: CASSRNRAGQYF.

The chain uses TRBV11-2 and TRBJ1-1; maybe TRBD1 (5 bases). V lost 5 bases, J lost 5 bases, and 15 bases lay in between. The CDR3 sequence is 14 residues long. Germline V gives CDR1 SGHAT, CDR2 FQNNGV. The CDR3 nucleotides read TGTGCCAGCAGCCCCTCCACAGGCCGGACTGAAGCTTTCTTT. Encoded protein: CASSPSTGRTEAFF.

This rearrangement joins TRBV27 to TRBJ1-2, with D possibly TRBD1 on 5 matching bases. The CDR3 runs 13 residues. Trimming removed 5 bases from V and 6 bases from J, with 13 bases in between. Germline assignment: CDR1 MNHEY and CDR2 SMNVEV (reference sequence). CDR3 amino acids: CASSPQARHGYTF. CDR3 DNA: TGTGCCAGCAGTCCACAGGCCCGCCATGGCTACACCTTC.

J is TRBJ2-1 and V is TRBV11-3; TRBD2 matches 12 bases. CDR1 SGHNT and CDR2 YENEEA come from the germline V gene. Trimming removed 1 base from V and 10 bases from J; junction bases left unmatched: 8. The CDR3 totals 16 residues. The CDR3 nucleotides are TGTGCCAGCAGCTTAGTGTCTAGCGGGGGGGCTATCGAGCAGTTCTTC. It encodes CASSLVSSGGAIEQFF.